These 23 T cell receptor beta chains came from one sample sequenced in a study of neoadjuvant anti-PD-1 for oral cavity cancer (dated by TCRdb to the early 2020s). The time point label here, explained by the study, means: after neoadjuvant nivolumab, at surgical resection. The library was produced with the immunoSEQ multiplex PCR assay. Drawn from immuneACCESS, this table holds only the in-frame rearrangements with V and J called that TCRdb kept. Clones are partly lost; checked studies trace under half to an unresolved V gene and leave the rest unexplained. This sample is represented by around 7,200 clones; about three fifths of them were singletons. Roughly 3% of the sample comes from the top ten. Sequencing used PBMCs, obtained after nivolumab (anti-PD-1) treatment. These receptors were collected from a person between 40 and 85 years old with oral cavity squamous cell carcinoma.

The rearrangement uses TRBV27 and TRBJ1-6; possibly TRBD1 for D (6 bases). CDR3 length: 15 amino acids. From germline, CDR1 is MNHEY and CDR2 SMNVEV (reference sequence). Trimming took 6 bases from V and 3 from J, leaving 12 bases between them. The CDR3 protein is CASRPQQGYNSPLHF. The CDR3 region has the DNA TGTGCCAGCAGGCCCCAACAGGGCTATAATTCACCCCTCCACTTT.

This rearrangement joins TRBV10-3 to TRBJ2-5; tentatively, D is TRBD1 (6 bases). This CDR3 is 13 amino acids long. The V end was cut by 8 bases, the J end by 2 bases, with 12 bases between. From germline, CDR1 is ENHRY and CDR2 SYGVKD. CDR3 in DNA: TGTGCCATCTCTACAGGGAGTCAAGAGACCCAGTACTTC. This encodes CAISTGSQETQYF.

This clone appeared a few times. This chain connects TRBV15 to TRBJ1-1, with 7 bases that match TRBD1. Germline V CDR1 and CDR2: LNHNV, YYDKDF (reference sequence). The J segment lost 4 bases and the V segment lost 0 bases, leaving 8 bases of the junction unmatched. This CDR3 comprises 16 residues. CDR3 sequence: CATSRERRQGSTEAFF. DNA for the CDR3: TGTGCCACCAGCAGAGAGCGACGACAGGGCAGCACTGAAGCTTTCTTT. Using reference TRBV15 and TRBJ1-1 for the parts outside the CDR3, the full variable domain is DAMVIQNPRYQVTQFGKPVTLSCSQTLNHNVMYWYQQKSSQAPKLLFHYYDKDFNNEADTPDNFQSRRPNTSFCFLDIRSPGLGDTAMYLCATSRERRQGSTEAFFGQGTRLTVV.

The rearrangement links TRBV18 to TRBJ2-3; no clear D. CDR3 length: 15 residues. CDR1 and CDR2 (germline): KGHSH, LQKENI. The V gene lost 1 base and the J gene lost 0 bases, with 8 bases spanning the gap. The CDR3 region has the DNA TGTGCCAGCTCACCACTTTTAGGGAGCACAGATACGCAGTATTTT. Translation: CASSPLLGSTDTQYF.

This chain connects TRBV6-4 to TRBJ1-6, with 7 positions matching TRBD1. The CDR3 loop spans 13 amino acids. The germline CDR1 and CDR2 sequences are MRHNA and SNTAGT. With V trimmed by 4 bases and J by 7 bases, 1 base remained unmatched. The DNA of the CDR3 is TGTGCCAGCAGTGCACAGGGGAATTCACCCCTCCACTTT. Its protein is CASSAQGNSPLHF.

This chain links TRBV5-1 with TRBJ2-7; 9 bases map to TRBD1. CDR3 length: 15 amino acids. V lost 4 bases, J lost 5 bases, and 10 bases stayed unmatched. Germline loops: CDR1 SGHRS, CDR2 YFSETQ. CDR3 protein: CASSPRQGGYDEQYF. In DNA, the CDR3 is TGCGCCAGCAGCCCCCGACAGGGGGGATACGACGAGCAGTACTTC.

This clone was picked up a small number of times. The V call is TRBV7-6, the J call TRBJ1-5; D may be TRBD1 (5 bases). The length of the CDR3 is 14 residues. V lost 1 base and J lost 5, with 9 bases in between. Germline CDR1 reads SGHVS; CDR2 reads FNYEAQ. In nucleotides, the CDR3 is TGTGCCAGCAGCTTAGGGGGACCCTATCAGCCCCAGCATTTT. This sequence encodes CASSLGGPYQPQHF.

The chain links TRBV9 to TRBJ2-7; no definite D call. CDR1 and CDR2 from the germline V gene are SGDLS and YYNGEE. CDR3 length: 13 residues. Trimming shortened V by 2 bases and J by 0 bases, and 6 bases separated the two germline ends. CDR3 nucleotide sequence: TGTGCCAGCAGCGTTGGTTTCTCCTACGAGCAGTACTTC. It translates to CASSVGFSYEQYF. Looking up the rest from reference TRBV9 and TRBJ2-7 gives the full variable domain: DSGVTQTPKHLITATGQRVTLRCSPRSGDLSVYWYQQSLDQGLQFLIQYYNGEERAKGNILERFSAQQFPDLHSELNLSSLELGDSALYFCASSVGFSYEQYFGPGTRLTVT.

This chain joins TRBV14 and TRBJ2-7; 7 bases match TRBD1. Per germline, CDR1 SGHDN and CDR2 FVKESK. The CDR3 runs 17 residues. The V and J ends lost 1 base and 3 bases, in that order; junction bases with no gene match: 12. Written as DNA, the CDR3 is TGTGCCAGCAGCCAAGCCAATTTCCCAGGGGGAATCTACGAGCAGTACTTC. This codes for CASSQANFPGGIYEQYF. The full variable domain, with the rest looked up from reference TRBV14 and TRBJ2-7, is EAGVTQFPSHSVIEKGQTVTLRCDPISGHDNLYWYRRVMGKEIKFLLHFVKESKQDESGMPNNRFLAERTGGTYSTLKVQPAELEDSGVYFCASSQANFPGGIYEQYFGPGTRLTVT.

The table lists this clone with a few counts. The J gene is TRBJ1-4, the V gene TRBV4-2, with no clear D. V shed 0 bases and J shed 9 bases, with 5 bases lying between them. In germline, CDR1 is LGHNA, CDR2 YNFKEQ. The CDR3 has 12 residues. CDR3 bases: TGTGCCAGCAGCCAAGAAGCGAAAAAACTGTTTTTT. Translating it yields CASSQEAKKLFF.

The chain is built from TRBV6-5 and TRBJ2-2; D call uncertain. The V end was cut by 0 bases, the J end by 3 bases, with 11 bases between. The CDR3 totals 16 residues. Looked up from germline, CDR1 is MNHEY and CDR2 is SVGAGI. In DNA form, the CDR3 reads TGTGCCAGCAGTTACTCGTGGGGTTGGGACACCGGGGAGCTGTTTTTT. Translated, it gives CASSYSWGWDTGELFF.

The rearrangement links TRBV2 to TRBJ2-3; 9 nucleotides agree with TRBD2. Unmatched junction bases numbered 9, after V lost 8 bases and J lost 9 bases. Germline V lookup: CDR1 SNHLY, CDR2 FYNNEI. The CDR3 length is 13 residues. Here the CDR3 DNA reads TGTGCCAGCGGCGGGGGGGCCGGACGAACGCAGTATTTT. Translated: CASGGGAGRTQYF. The full variable domain, with the rest looked up from reference TRBV2 and TRBJ2-3, is EPEVTQTPSHQVTQMGQEVILRCVPISNHLYFYWYRQILGQKVEFLVSFYNNEISEKSEIFDDQFSVERPDGSNFTLKIRSTKLEDSAMYFCASGGGAGRTQYFGPGTRLTVL.

This clone was detected a few times. The V and J genes are TRBV10-2 and TRBJ1-2, with D perhaps matching TRBD1 (6 bases). V was clipped by 3 bases and J by 13 bases, with 15 bases between them. This CDR3 has 12 residues. Per germline, CDR1 WSHSY and CDR2 SAAADI. CDR3 DNA: TGCGCCAGCAGTGACGCCCGCAGGGGCGCCACCTTC. This encodes CASSDARRGATF.

This clone was counted between two and nine times. J is TRBJ1-1 and V is TRBV4-2; D remains unclear. Germline V lookup: CDR1 LGHNA, CDR2 YNFKEQ. Trimming left V 1 base short and J 1 base short, with 7 bases between. CDR3 size: 14 residues. The CDR3 sequence is CASSQGSENTEAFF. DNA of the CDR3: TGTGCCAGCAGCCAAGGTTCTGAGAACACTGAAGCTTTCTTT.

The J gene is TRBJ1-4, the V gene TRBV7-9; no definite D call. This CDR3 is built from 16 residues. Trimming cost V 5 bases and J 7 bases, with 20 bases left between them. Germline-derived CDR1 and CDR2 are SEHNR and FQNEAQ (reference sequence). The CDR3 region is CASSPGIGDIREKLFF. For the CDR3, the DNA is TGTGCCAGCAGCCCGGGGATAGGAGACATCCGTGAAAAACTGTTTTTT. The variable domain in full, completed from reference TRBV7-9 and TRBJ1-4, reads DTGVSQNPRHKITKRGQNVTFRCDPISEHNRLYWYRQTLGQGPEFLTYFQNEAQLEKSRLLSDRFSAERPKGSFSTLEIQRTEQGDSAMYLCASSPGIGDIREKLFFGSGTQLSVL.

The genes are TRBV2 and TRBJ1-1; D not certain. Trimming took off 4 bases at V and 1 base at J, with 10 bases between the two ends. Germline CDR1 and CDR2: SNHLY and FYNNEI. The CDR3 covers 14 residues. This CDR3 reads CASSASPGNTEAFF. Here the CDR3 DNA reads TGTGCCAGCAGTGCATCCCCTGGGAACACTGAAGCTTTCTTT.

This clone was counted between two and nine times. This chain joins TRBV2 and TRBJ1-2; 9 bases line up with TRBD1. CDR3 size: 13 residues. Unmatched junction bases numbered 4, after V lost 8 bases and J lost 3 bases. Germline V lookup: CDR1 SNHLY, CDR2 FYNNEI. Here the CDR3 DNA reads TGTGCCAGCGTCAGGGACAGGGACTATGGCTACACCTTC. Translating gives CASVRDRDYGYTF.

The J gene is TRBJ1-3, the V gene TRBV28; D remains unclear. Germline V lookup: CDR1 MDHEN, CDR2 SYDVKM. The V end was cut by 3 bases, the J end by 0 bases, with 6 bases between. The CDR3 length is 14 residues. The CDR3 loop reads CASSFVVSGNTIYF. As DNA, the CDR3 is TGTGCCAGCAGTTTTGTAGTCTCTGGAAACACCATATATTTT.

The gene calls are TRBV6-6 and TRBJ1-4; no clear D. The CDR3 is made up of 15 amino acids. Germline V gene data show CDR1 as MNHNY and CDR2 as SVGAGI (reference sequence). V lost 2 bases and J lost 3, with 10 bases in between. The CDR3 here is CASSYLNVANEKLFF. In nucleotides, the CDR3 is TGTGCCAGCAGTTACCTGAATGTGGCTAATGAAAAACTGTTTTTT.

The rearrangement links TRBV10-2 to TRBJ2-5, with D hard to call. From germline, CDR1 is WSHSY and CDR2 SAAADI. Trimming cost V 0 bases and J 8 bases, with 10 bases left between them. CDR3 length equals 13 residues. In nucleotides, the CDR3 is TGCGCCAGCAGTGAGTCCTCTAGACCTACCCAGTACTTC. The encoded protein is CASSESSRPTQYF.

The rearrangement links TRBV19 to TRBJ2-2, with TRBD1 matching 8 bases. The ends lost 7 bases at V and 5 bases at J; junction bases unmatched: 12. The CDR3 spans 16 residues. The germline gives CDR1 LNHDA, CDR2 SQIVND (reference sequence). The CDR3 here is CASKIPGTGGTGELFF. The DNA for the CDR3 is TGTGCCAGTAAGATTCCCGGGACAGGAGGTACCGGGGAGCTGTTTTTT.

This chain connects TRBV7-2 to TRBJ2-2; maybe TRBD2 (5 bases). Trimming removed 5 bases from V and 9 bases from J, with 13 bases in between. CDR3 length: 13 residues. CDR1 and CDR2 from the germline V gene are SGHTA and FQGNSA. As DNA, the CDR3 is TGTGCCAGCAGCGGACTCGAGCGCCGGGAGCTGTTTTTT. Translation gives CASSGLERRELFF.

This chain uses TRBV19 with TRBJ2-1, with D perhaps given as TRBD1 or TRBD2 (5 bases each). Germline V gives CDR1 LNHDA, CDR2 SQIVND (reference sequence). Trimming pared 3 bases from V and 1 base from J, leaving 7 bases between. This CDR3 contains 14 residues. The CDR3 here is CASSIEGSYNEQFF. In nucleotides, the CDR3 is TGTGCCAGTAGTATCGAGGGGTCCTACAATGAGCAGTTCTTC.